One sample yielded the 6 T cell receptor beta chains listed below, sequenced in a study of T cell repertoires in cytomegalovirus infection. TCRdb ran MiXCR on the reads and lists one entry per CDR3 protein. This table holds roughly 150,000 distinct CDR3 sequences, 23% found once. The specimen was PBMCs. These receptors all come from a human donor in good health (CMV status not recorded). Some clones in this sample may be carry-over from other donors' samples.

A remark on this clonotype: A read error is possible here, since a much larger clone lies one base away. The chain carries TRBV7-2 and TRBJ2-7; 7 bases are a match to TRBD1. The CDR3 sequence is 14 residues long. Per the germline V gene, CDR1 is SGHTA and CDR2 is FQGNSA. The trim removed 3 bases at V and 9 bases at J, leaving 11 bases unmatched. The CDR3 here is CASSLEDRVRAQYF. CDR3 coding DNA: TGTGCCAGCAGCTTGGAAGACAGGGTCCGAGCGCAGTACTTC.

This clonotype was picked up a small number of times. The chain is built from TRBV19 and TRBJ2-2, with D perhaps TRBD2 (6 bases). The CDR3 loop spans 14 amino acids. CDR1 is LNHDA and CDR2 is SQIVND in the germline V gene (reference sequence). V was trimmed by 5 bases and J by 4 bases, leaving 11 bases between them. CDR3 sequence: CASSSRLGTGELFF. The CDR3 DNA reads TGTGCCAGTAGTTCACGACTAGGCACCGGGGAGCTGTTTTTT.

Details on this clonotype: A much larger clone differs from this one at a single base, so this may be a read error. This chain connects TRBV28 to TRBJ1-1, with D maybe TRBD1 (5 bases). Germline CDR1 reads MDHEN; CDR2 reads SYDVKM. V lost 6 bases and J 0 bases, leaving 8 bases between the germline ends. The CDR3 contains 13 residues. In nucleotides, the CDR3 is TGTGCCAGCAGAGGGACGGTGAACACTGAAGCTTTCTTT. Its protein product is CASRGTVNTEAFF.

This clonotype was detected many times. The genes are TRBV7-2 and TRBJ2-3; weak D call: TRBD1 (5 bases). The length of the CDR3 is 12 residues. Germline CDR1 is SGHTA and CDR2 is FQGNSA. V was clipped by 1 base and J by 7 bases, with 6 bases between them. The CDR3 region has the DNA TGTGCCAGCAGCTTAGAGGGGAATACGCAGTATTTT. Encoded protein: CASSLEGNTQYF.

CDR3 sequence reads: CASSPPRGGRETQYF. Here the CDR3 DNA reads TGTGCCAGCAGCCCTCCGCGGGGGGGTAGGGAGACCCAGTACTTC. The chain is built from TRBV7-2 and TRBJ2-5; the match to TRBD2 covers 9 bases. This CDR3 is built from 15 residues. Trimming removed 5 bases from V and 5 bases from J; junction bases left unmatched: 9. CDR1 is SGHTA, CDR2 FQGNSA, per germline.

A few counts support this clonotype. This chain's CDR3 is CASSLGQGGTDTQYF. The CDR3, as DNA: TGTGCCAGCAGTTTAGGACAGGGAGGCACAGATACGCAGTATTTT. V usage is TRBV12-3 or TRBV12-4 and J usage is TRBJ2-3; 7 bases line up with TRBD1. This CDR3 contains 15 residues. Trimming at V came to 1 base and at J to 1 base, leaving 2 bases not matched to a gene.